This TCR beta chain is drawn from a study of blood T cell repertoires in COVID-19. As for the study in general: Acute and convalescent COVID-19 specimens originated in the United States, Italy and Spain. T cells, B-cell-depleted T cells, or PBMCs provided the cDNA or gDNA that served as material.

Original processing methods: Estimation of nucleated cell counts relied on the amplification of reference gene primers. Profiled with immunoSEQ multiplex PCR; TCRdb holds only in-frame clones, not every one. D and trimming come from the DNA, and the V and J calls and clone size come from that table. The sample carries 100,000 to 150,000 clones, about 85% recorded once. The material sequenced was peripheral blood. This receptor was identified in a woman older than 75 with COVID-19, enrolled during active disease.

CDR3 in amino acids: CASSQEEALGTEAFF. CDR3 DNA: TGTGCCAGCAGCCAAGAAGAGGCCTTGGGCACTGAAGCTTTCTTT. V usage is TRBV3-1 (or the pseudogene TRBV3-2) and J usage is TRBJ1-1; D remains unclear. The germline V gene encodes CDR1 LGHDT and CDR2 YNNKEL (reference sequence). This CDR3 is built from 15 residues. V dropped 0 bases and J dropped 4 bases, with 12 bases sitting between them.